What follows describes a single T cell receptor beta chain. Its antigen is as yet unknown. This sample was included in a study of metastatic and nonmetastatic thyroid tumors. MiXCR re-clonotyped the PCR reads for TCRdb. Of approximately 38,000 clones listed, around 33% are singletons. Study-wide results and limits: Relative to benign nodules, malignant thyroid tumors were reportedly characterized by significantly elevated TCR beta diversity in blood and tumor.

There were no patients who had received any treatment before thyroid surgery. The CDR3 totals 14 residues. Germline assignment: CDR1 MNHNS and CDR2 SASEGT. V shed 2 bases and J shed 1 base, with 9 bases lying between them. The V and J genes are TRBV6-1 and TRBJ2-7, with D unclear. The clonotype was recovered from a female donor with papillary thyroid cancer or a benign thyroid nodule (not recorded which). Some clones in this sample may be carry-over from other donors' samples. Input material: tumor tissue. CDR3 sequence: CASSEMSQSYEQYF. The CDR3 DNA sequence: TGTGCCAGCAGTGAAATGTCACAGTCCTACGAGCAGTACTTC.